One sample yielded the 22 T cell receptor beta chains listed below, sequenced in a study of cytomegalovirus exposure and HLA in healthy donors. Primers included in the PCR were 60 Vbeta and 13 Jbeta primers. Data came from immunoSEQ multiplex PCR; TCRdb stores just in-frame clones and leaves some out. Of some 160,000 clones listed, 77% are singletons. Sequenced sample: PBMCs. The receptors were gathered from a man aged 50 to 60 in good health and CMV-seropositive.

The gene calls are TRBV9 and TRBJ2-7, with TRBD1 as a possible D gene (5 bases). The V end lost 0 bases, the J end lost 6 bases, and 16 bases lay between the germline ends. In germline, CDR1 is SGDLS, CDR2 YYNGEE. The CDR3 loop spans 15 amino acids. The CDR3 DNA sequence: TGTGCCAGCAGCGTAGGCAGGGTCTCTTCACTCGAGCAGTACTTC. Amino acids: CASSVGRVSSLEQYF.

This clone was picked up a small number of times. The CDR3 DNA reads as TGTGCCAGCTCGCGGGGAACCTACATGAACACTGAAGCTTTCTTT. Protein: CASSRGTYMNTEAFF. The chain joins TRBV18 to TRBJ1-1; D remains ambiguous. V was cut by 6 bases and J by 0 bases, with 14 bases left in between. The CDR3 loop spans 15 amino acids. CDR1 is KGHSH, CDR2 LQKENI, per germline.

The rearrangement joins TRBV18 to TRBJ1-3; 11 bases line up with TRBD1. This CDR3 has 16 amino acids. The ends lost 3 bases at V and 4 bases at J; junction bases unmatched: 5. Germline CDR1 and CDR2: KGHSH and LQKENI. Written as DNA, the CDR3 is TGTGCCAGCTCACCCGGACAGGGGGCAGGAGGAAACACCATATATTTT. This gives the protein CASSPGQGAGGNTIYF.

This chain uses TRBV7-9 with TRBJ2-5; 7 nucleotides match TRBD2. The CDR3 covers 14 residues. Germline values: CDR1 SEHNR, CDR2 FQNEAQ (reference sequence). Trimming cost V 5 bases and J 5 bases; bases outside gene matches: 8. The CDR3 region is CASSAKRGGETQYF. The CDR3 DNA reads TGTGCCAGCAGCGCAAAGCGGGGTGGGGAGACCCAGTACTTC.

V usage is TRBV28 and J usage is TRBJ2-1, with 10 bases matching TRBD2. CDR1 and CDR2 (germline): MDHEN, SYDVKM. V trimming: 6 bases; J trimming: 7 bases; junction bases outside the gene matches: 18. The CDR3 is 18 residues long. In DNA form, the CDR3 reads TGTGCCAGCAGACCCACCTTGGGGAGCGGGGGGGCCAGTAATGAGCAGTTCTTC. It codes for CASRPTLGSGGASNEQFF.

A single count supports this clone. The rearrangement uses TRBV7-2 and TRBJ2-1; perhaps TRBD2 as D (6 bases). The CDR3 sequence is 15 residues long. Germline V gives CDR1 SGHTA, CDR2 FQGNSA. V shed 3 bases and J shed 1 base, with 10 bases lying between them. The CDR3: CASSFGLASYNEQFF. The CDR3 nucleotides read TGTGCCAGCAGCTTTGGTCTAGCGTCCTACAATGAGCAGTTCTTC. The whole variable domain, filled in from reference TRBV7-2 and TRBJ2-1, reads GAGVSQSPSNKVTEKGKDVELRCDPISGHTALYWYRQSLGQGLEFLIYFQGNSAPDKSGLPSDRFSAERTGGSVSTLTIQRTQQEDSAVYLCASSFGLASYNEQFFGPGTRLTVL.

The chain joins TRBV6-1 to TRBJ2-1, with 7 bases identical to TRBD1. The germline V gene has CDR1 MNHNS and CDR2 SASEGT. This CDR3 is built from 15 residues. With 2 bases clipped from V and 6 bases from J, the junction kept 7 bases outside the gene matches. The CDR3 DNA is TGTGCCAGCAGTGAACGAGGGGGCGCAGGCAATGAGCAGTTCTTC. This sequence encodes CASSERGGAGNEQFF.

As for this clone: A junction end diverges from the germline sequence, so it may reflect a read error. DNA for the CDR3: TGTGCCAGCAGCGTAGACAGGGGTCAGCCCCAGCATTTT. Translation gives CASSVDRGQPQHF. This chain uses TRBV11-3 with TRBJ1-5; 8 bases align to TRBD1. Germline assignment: CDR1 SGHNT and CDR2 YENEEA. The CDR3 spans 13 residues. Full variable domain (missing parts from reference TRBV11-3 and TRBJ1-5): EAGVVQSPRYKIIEKKQPVAFWCNPISGHNTLYWYLQNLGQGPELLIRYENEEAVDDSQLPKDRFSAERLKGVDSTLKIQPAELGDSAVYLCASSVDRGQPQHFGDGTRLSIL.

There are a few counts of this clone. The CDR3 sequence: CASSQVQGFSGNTIYF. CDR3 sequence (DNA): TGCGCCAGCAGCCAAGTTCAGGGCTTCTCTGGAAACACCATATATTTT. This rearrangement joins TRBV4-3 to TRBJ1-3, with a tentative D call TRBD1 (5 bases). Per germline, CDR1 LGHNA and CDR2 YSLEER. The CDR3 is 16 residues long. Trimming stripped 1 base from V and 0 bases from J, with 10 bases between.

This clone was picked up one time. This chain uses TRBV28 with TRBJ1-1, with D perhaps matching TRBD1 (5 bases). CDR1 is MDHEN and CDR2 is SYDVKM in the germline V gene. V was shortened by 6 bases and J by 2 bases, with 16 bases between the two germline ends. The CDR3 spans 15 residues. In nucleotides, the CDR3 is TGTGCCAGCAGCCAGCAGGGAAGCCCCAACACTGAAGCTTTCTTT. Translated: CASSQQGSPNTEAFF.

V usage is TRBV7-3 and J usage is TRBJ2-5; 8 nucleotides match TRBD1. V dropped 5 bases and J dropped 0; count of bases not matched to a gene: 5. There are 15 residues in the CDR3. Germline V gene sequence: CDR1 SGHTA, CDR2 FQGTGA. The DNA for the CDR3 is TGTGCCAGCAGCCAGAACAGGGGGGACCAAGAGACCCAGTACTTC. Translation gives CASSQNRGDQETQYF.

This chain joins TRBV6-5 and TRBJ2-7; tentative D call: TRBD2 (5 bases). Trimming left V 7 bases short and J 2 bases short, with 9 bases between. This CDR3 has 12 amino acids. The germline V gene has CDR1 MNHEY and CDR2 SVGAGI. Here the CDR3 reads CASTGLTYEQYF. The CDR3 DNA is TGTGCCAGCACAGGACTCACCTACGAGCAGTACTTC.

There are a few counts of this clone. The V call is TRBV18, the J call TRBJ1-5; TRBD1 matches at 8 bases. This CDR3 is 15 amino acids long. Trimming at V came to 6 bases and at J to 2 bases, leaving 6 bases not matched to a gene. Germline CDR1 reads KGHSH; CDR2 reads LQKENI. The CDR3: CASSQGAPGNQPQHF. For the CDR3, the DNA is TGTGCCAGCTCCCAGGGGGCGCCGGGCAATCAGCCCCAGCATTTT.

V usage is TRBV9 and J usage is TRBJ1-3; D gene ambiguous. V shed 3 bases and J shed 0 bases, with 13 bases lying between them. Looked up from germline, CDR1 is SGDLS and CDR2 is YYNGEE. CDR3 length: 16 residues. CDR3 in amino acids: CASSAGNRVSGNTIYF. The DNA of the CDR3 is TGTGCCAGCAGCGCCGGTAACAGAGTCTCTGGAAACACCATATATTTT.

The genes are TRBV25-1 and TRBJ2-7; 11 bases fit TRBD1. The CDR3 contains 13 residues. Trimming at V came to 7 bases and at J to 4 bases, leaving 3 bases not matched to a gene. Germline loops: CDR1 MGHDK, CDR2 SYGVNS. CDR3 region: CASTGQGVYEQYF. DNA for the CDR3: TGTGCCAGCACGGGACAGGGGGTATACGAGCAGTACTTC.

This clone was detected only once. The chain couples TRBV5-6 to TRBJ2-5; TRBD2 agrees at 8 bases. Germline V gives CDR1 SGHDT, CDR2 YYEEEE. The V gene end was trimmed by 4 bases and the J gene end by 5 bases; junction bases not matched to a gene: 4. This CDR3 spans 13 amino acids. In nucleotides, the CDR3 is TGTGCCAGCAGCGGGGGACTAGGTGAGACCCAGTACTTC. This gives the protein CASSGGLGETQYF.

The chain carries TRBV28 and TRBJ1-6; no clear D gene. The CDR3 is made up of 14 amino acids. Trimming removed 6 bases at V and 5 bases at J, with 11 bases between. Germline lookup yields CDR1 MDHEN and CDR2 SYDVKM. The DNA for the CDR3 is TGTGCCAGCAGGCGGACGGAGGATAATTCACCCCTCCACTTT. This codes for CASRRTEDNSPLHF.

J is TRBJ1-1 and V is TRBV7-9; D unclear. The CDR3 runs to 14 residues. Trimming took off 2 bases at V and 4 bases at J, with 11 bases between the two ends. Germline V lookup: CDR1 SEHNR, CDR2 FQNEAQ (reference sequence). Written as DNA, the CDR3 is TGTGCCAGCAGCTTATACTCAGGAACCACTGAAGCTTTCTTT. This sequence encodes CASSLYSGTTEAFF.

This clone was seen a handful of times. The chain joins TRBV5-1 to TRBJ1-5; the match to TRBD1 covers 10 bases. The CDR3 consists of 14 residues. Losses at the gene ends were 3 bases for V and 5 bases for J; bases not matched to a gene: 2. In germline, CDR1 is SGHRS, CDR2 YFSETQ. The CDR3 is CASSSGQGDQPQHF. CDR3 DNA: TGCGCCAGCAGCTCCGGACAGGGGGATCAGCCCCAGCATTTT.

The rearrangement links TRBV27 to TRBJ2-1; TRBD1 aligns across 9 bases. Germline lookup yields CDR1 MNHEY and CDR2 SMNVEV (reference sequence). V was pared by 5 bases and J by 0 bases, with 8 bases of the junction left unmatched. CDR3 length: 17 amino acids. CDR3 sequence: CASSHRDRAPSYNEQFF. The CDR3 DNA sequence: TGTGCCAGCAGTCACCGGGACAGGGCCCCCTCCTACAATGAGCAGTTCTTC.

The chain employs TRBV7-2 and TRBJ2-7, with 12 bases identical to TRBD2. V gave up 6 bases and J gave up 7 bases; unmatched junction bases: 4. From germline, CDR1 is SGHTA and CDR2 FQGNSA. The CDR3 runs to 13 residues. CDR3 sequence: CASRTSGGEEQYF. The CDR3 nucleotides are TGTGCCAGCAGGACTAGCGGGGGAGAAGAGCAGTACTTC.

The V call is TRBV7-2, the J call TRBJ2-5, with a possible D match to TRBD1 (5 bases). V lost 1 base and J 7 bases, leaving 10 bases between the germline ends. Per the germline V gene, CDR1 is SGHTA and CDR2 is FQGNSA. The CDR3 has 13 amino acids. CDR3 sequence (DNA): TGTGCCAGCAGCTTAGGAGTCCAGGGGACCCAGTACTTC. Residues: CASSLGVQGTQYF.